This T cell receptor beta chain comes out of a study of tumor-infiltrating lymphocytes in primary liver carcinoma. Study in general: Subjects consisted of male and female patients aged 30 to 69 years. Study outcomes and limitations: Blood had a significantly lower top-250-clone fraction than tumors did (p = 0.039).

TCR beta cDNA came from roughly 550 ng total RNA, primed with a constant-region primer. Slightly modified ARM-PCR served as the procedure for the TCR beta libraries. These libraries came from three rounds of nested multiplex PCR. Forward primers for TRBV1-TRBV30 and a C-beta reverse primer served the first two PCR rounds, at roughly 10 cycles each. From the multiplex PCR reads, TCRdb called clonotypes with MiXCR, one entry per CDR3 protein. This table holds about 330,000 distinct CDR3 sequences, about two thirds found once. This clonotype was observed a handful of times. What it recognizes is unknown. Researchers drew blood RNA from unsorted whole blood and extracted germline DNA as well. Around 3.7 milliliters of peripheral blood were gathered ahead of the operation. After removal of 4 bases from V and 1 base from J, the junction contained 2 bases not matched to a gene. CDR1 and CDR2 from the germline V gene are ENHRY and SYGVKD. CDR3 length equals 15 residues.

V gene TRBV10-3 combines with J gene TRBJ2-3, with TRBD2 identical over 10 bases. This sequence originates from a man aged 35 to 55 with primary liver carcinoma and hepatitis B virus infection. The sequenced sample consisted of peripheral blood. The CDR3 loop is CAISGLAGGTDTQYF. CDR3 DNA sequence: TGTGCCATCAGTGGCCTAGCGGGAGGCACAGATACGCAGTATTTT.